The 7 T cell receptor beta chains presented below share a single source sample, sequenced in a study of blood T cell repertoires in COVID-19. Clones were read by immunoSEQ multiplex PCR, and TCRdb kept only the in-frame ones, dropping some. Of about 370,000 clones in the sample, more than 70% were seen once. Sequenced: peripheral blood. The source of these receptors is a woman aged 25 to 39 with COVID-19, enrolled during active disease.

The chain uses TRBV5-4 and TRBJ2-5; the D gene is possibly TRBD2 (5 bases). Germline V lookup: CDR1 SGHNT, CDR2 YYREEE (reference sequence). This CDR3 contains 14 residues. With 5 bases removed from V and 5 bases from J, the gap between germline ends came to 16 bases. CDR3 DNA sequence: TGTGCCAGCAGTTCAAAGGACCGAGGGGAGACCCAGTACTTC. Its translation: CASSSKDRGETQYF.

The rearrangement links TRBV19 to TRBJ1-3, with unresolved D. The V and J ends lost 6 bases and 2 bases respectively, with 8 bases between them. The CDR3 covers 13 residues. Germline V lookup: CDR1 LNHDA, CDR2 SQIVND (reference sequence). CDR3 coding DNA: TGTGCCAGTAGACTACCCCCTGGAAACACCATATATTTT. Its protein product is CASRLPPGNTIYF.

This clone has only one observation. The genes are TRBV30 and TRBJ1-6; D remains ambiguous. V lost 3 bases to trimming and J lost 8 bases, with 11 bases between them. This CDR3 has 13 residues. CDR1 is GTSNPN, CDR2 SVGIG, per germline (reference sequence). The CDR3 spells CAWRGRTDSPLHF. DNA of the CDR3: TGTGCCTGGAGGGGGAGAACGGATTCACCCCTCCACTTT.

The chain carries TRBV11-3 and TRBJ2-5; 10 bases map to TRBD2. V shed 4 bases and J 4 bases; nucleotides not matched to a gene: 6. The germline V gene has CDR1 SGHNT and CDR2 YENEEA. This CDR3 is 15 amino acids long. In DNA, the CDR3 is TGTGCCAGCAGCTCCGGGACTAGCGACCGAGAGACCCAGTACTTC. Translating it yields CASSSGTSDRETQYF.

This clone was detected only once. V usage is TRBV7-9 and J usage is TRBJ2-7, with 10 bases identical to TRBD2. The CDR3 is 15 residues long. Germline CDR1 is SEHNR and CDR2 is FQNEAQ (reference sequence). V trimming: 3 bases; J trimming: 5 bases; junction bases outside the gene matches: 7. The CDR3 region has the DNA TGTGCCAGCAGCTTCGCTAGCGGGAGCGAACACGAGCAGTACTTC. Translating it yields CASSFASGSEHEQYF. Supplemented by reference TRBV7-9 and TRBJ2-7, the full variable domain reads DTGVSQNPRHKITKRGQNVTFRCDPISEHNRLYWYRQTLGQGPEFLTYFQNEAQLEKSRLLSDRFSAERPKGSFSTLEIQRTEQGDSAMYLCASSFASGSEHEQYFGPGTRLTVT.

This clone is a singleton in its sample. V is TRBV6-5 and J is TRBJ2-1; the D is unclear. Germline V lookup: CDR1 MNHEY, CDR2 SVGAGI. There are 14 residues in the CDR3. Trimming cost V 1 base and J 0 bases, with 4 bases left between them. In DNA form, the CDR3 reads TGTGCCAGCAGTTACTTGAGCTCCTACAATGAGCAGTTCTTC. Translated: CASSYLSSYNEQFF.

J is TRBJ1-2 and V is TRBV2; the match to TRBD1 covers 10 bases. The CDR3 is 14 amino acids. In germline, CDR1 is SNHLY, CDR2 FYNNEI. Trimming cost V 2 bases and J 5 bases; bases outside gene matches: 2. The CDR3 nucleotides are TGTGCCAGCAGTGAATGGGACAGGGGATATGGCTACACCTTC. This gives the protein CASSEWDRGYGYTF. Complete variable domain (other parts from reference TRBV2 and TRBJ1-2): EPEVTQTPSHQVTQMGQEVILRCVPISNHLYFYWYRQILGQKVEFLVSFYNNEISEKSEIFDDQFSVERPDGSNFTLKIRSTKLEDSAMYFCASSEWDRGYGYTFGSGTRLTVV.